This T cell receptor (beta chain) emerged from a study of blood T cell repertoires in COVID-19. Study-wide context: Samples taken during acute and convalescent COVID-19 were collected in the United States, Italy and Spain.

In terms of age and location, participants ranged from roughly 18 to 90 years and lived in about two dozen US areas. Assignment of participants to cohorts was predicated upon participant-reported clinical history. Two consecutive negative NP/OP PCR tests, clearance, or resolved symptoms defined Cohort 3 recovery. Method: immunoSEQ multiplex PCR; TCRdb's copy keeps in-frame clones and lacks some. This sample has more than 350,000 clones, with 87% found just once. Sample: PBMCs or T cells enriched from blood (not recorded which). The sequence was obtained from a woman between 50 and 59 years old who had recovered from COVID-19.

The CDR3 coding sequence is TGTGCCAGCAGCTATGACAGGGAAAAACTGTTTTTT. Translating it yields CASSYDREKLFF. The chain carries TRBV11-1 and TRBJ1-4, with D possibly being TRBD1 (6 bases). CDR1 and CDR2 (germline): SGHAT, FQDESV (reference sequence). This CDR3 comprises 12 residues. The V gene lost 4 bases and the J gene lost 8 bases, with 8 bases spanning the gap.